Reported below is one TCR beta chain. Its antigen is undetermined. The sample is drawn from a study of T cell responses to AZD1222 COVID-19 vaccine. Study observations and caveats: Donors in the cohort were predominantly white British and more often female, and clonal diversity was possibly underestimated. Close to half of all spike-specific TCRs reportedly target regions of the variants that are unmutated.

This table comes from immunoSEQ multiplex PCR, and its TCRdb copy is limited to in-frame clones, with some not included. The sample has 96,000 or so clones; roughly 90% are singletons. Germline lookup yields CDR1 MNHEY and CDR2 SMNVEV (reference sequence). V gave up 6 bases and J gave up 1 base, with 15 bases separating them. The CDR3 length is 15 residues. Sample: peripheral blood, taken on day 0 of AZD1222 vaccination. The J gene is TRBJ1-1, the V gene TRBV27; D is uncertain. This TCR was sampled from an adult in good health. The CDR3: CASSLRARPNTEAFF. DNA for the CDR3: TGTGCCAGCAGCCTAAGGGCCAGGCCGAACACTGAAGCTTTCTTT.